One and the same sample provided the 26 T cell receptor beta chains below, sequenced in a study of T-cell memory formation after mild COVID-19. TCRdb passed the 5' RACE reads through MiXCR, listing each CDR3 protein once. This sample has 150,000 to 200,000 distinct CDR3 sequences, with 11% found just once. The sequencing input was PBMCs or a T cell subset sorted from them (not recorded which). All receptors derive from a man aged 18 to 29 who had mild COVID-19 (a few samples of this study predate the infection). Cell type and time point are not known.

The chain recombines TRBV18 with TRBJ2-7; D uncertain. Looked up from germline, CDR1 is KGHSH and CDR2 is LQKENI. V shed 5 bases and J shed 3 bases, with 8 bases lying between them. This CDR3 comprises 12 residues. The CDR3, as DNA: TGTGCCAGCTCAGGATCAAGCTACGAGCAGTACGTC. Amino acid sequence: CASSGSSYEQYV.

This clonotype was counted at least ten times. The chain links TRBV6-6 to TRBJ2-1; 11 positions match TRBD2. Germline V CDR1 and CDR2: MNHNY, SVGAGI (reference sequence). The CDR3 extends over 15 amino acids. V lost 1 base to trimming and J lost 6 bases; unmatched junction nucleotides: 2. In nucleotides, the CDR3 is TGTGCCAGCAGTTACTTAGCGGGGGGGCTCAATGAGCAGTTCTTC. Translating it yields CASSYLAGGLNEQFF.

This clonotype was recorded many times. The V and J genes are TRBV7-2 and TRBJ2-1; D is perhaps TRBD2 (5 bases). V was pared by 4 bases and J by 3 bases, with 13 bases between. The CDR3 length is 15 residues. Germline CDR1 is SGHTA and CDR2 is FQGNSA. In DNA, the CDR3 is TGTGCCAGCAGCTCCGCCACCGGGAACTACAATGAGCAGTTCTTC. It specifies CASSSATGNYNEQFF. The full variable domain, its missing parts supplied by reference TRBV7-2 and TRBJ2-1, is GAGVSQSPSNKVTEKGKDVELRCDPISGHTALYWYRQSLGQGLEFLIYFQGNSAPDKSGLPSDRFSAERTGGSVSTLTIQRTQQEDSAVYLCASSSATGNYNEQFFGPGTRLTVL.

This clonotype has more than one count but fewer than ten. This chain joins TRBV29-1 and TRBJ1-1; D remains ambiguous. Germline lookup yields CDR1 SQVTM and CDR2 ANQGSEA. Trimming left V 3 bases short and J 1 base short, with 3 bases between. The CDR3 loop spans 11 amino acids. The CDR3 spells CSVEQNTEAFF. For the CDR3, the DNA is TGCAGCGTTGAGCAGAACACTGAAGCTTTCTTT. Using reference TRBV29-1 and TRBJ1-1 for the parts outside the CDR3, the full variable domain is SAVISQKPSRDICQRGTSLTIQCQVDSQVTMMFWYRQQPGQSLTLIATANQGSEATYESGFVIDKFPISRPNLTFSTLTVSNMSPEDSSIYLCSVEQNTEAFFGQGTRLTVV.

This clonotype has a count of ten or more. The gene calls are TRBV7-2 and TRBJ2-5; 9 positions agree with TRBD2. V shed 6 bases and J 4 bases; nucleotides not matched to a gene: 15. Germline V gene sequence: CDR1 SGHTA, CDR2 FQGNSA. The CDR3 runs 17 residues. The CDR3 bases are TGTGCCAGCAGGTTACCCTTCGGCGGGGGGGCCGGAGAGACCCAGTACTTC. Encoded protein: CASRLPFGGGAGETQYF.

This sequence joins TRBV7-4 and TRBJ1-6; TRBD1 matches 7 bases. This CDR3 is built from 15 residues. Trimming took 7 bases from V and 13 from J; bases not matched to a gene: 16. Germline V gene sequence: CDR1 SGHVT, CDR2 SQSDAQ. The CDR3 sequence: CASNNPGQWPRPLHF. The CDR3 DNA reads as TGTGCCAGCAATAATCCGGGACAGTGGCCTCGGCCCCTCCACTTT.

The V and J genes are TRBV4-2 and TRBJ2-1, with 9 positions matching TRBD2. V was clipped by 5 bases and J by 8 bases; unmatched bases: 7. CDR1 and CDR2 from the germline V gene are LGHNA and YNFKEQ. The CDR3 has 14 residues. The DNA of the CDR3 is TGTGCCAGCAGCTCTAGCGGGACGTGGGATGAGCAGTTCTTC. Translation: CASSSSGTWDEQFF.

This chain uses TRBV4-1 with TRBJ2-3, with D unresolved. Trimming removed 1 base from V and 0 bases from J, with 11 bases in between. The CDR3 extends over 16 amino acids. Germline V gene lookup returns CDR1 MGHRA and CDR2 YSYEKL. CDR3 sequence: CASSQAPQTSTDTQYF. In nucleotides, the CDR3 is TGCGCCAGCAGCCAAGCCCCTCAGACTAGCACAGATACGCAGTATTTT.

This clonotype has ten or more counts. The CDR3 DNA reads as TGTGCCAGCAGAGACCGAGATACGCAGTATTTT. This translates into CASRDRDTQYF. The V gene is TRBV12-3 or TRBV12-4, the J gene TRBJ2-3; unclear D gene. This CDR3 comprises 11 residues. Trimming shortened V by 6 bases and J by 5 bases, and 6 bases separated the two germline ends.

V and J are TRBV27 and TRBJ1-5; no firm D call. The ends were cut back, 0 bases at V and 5 bases at J, with 11 bases in the middle. The CDR3 is made up of 15 amino acids. In germline, CDR1 is MNHEY, CDR2 SMNVEV (reference sequence). CDR3 protein: CASSLSIRGDQPQHF. CDR3 coding DNA: TGTGCCAGCAGTTTATCGATCCGGGGTGATCAGCCCCAGCATTTT.

This clonotype was seen many times. The rearrangement links TRBV6-2 or TRBV6-3 to TRBJ2-5; tentatively, D is TRBD2 (6 bases). V lost 5 bases and J lost 5, with 21 bases in between. This CDR3 comprises 16 residues. Germline CDR1 MNHEY, CDR2 SVGEGT. CDR3 DNA: TGTGCCAGCAGTCTCCAAACACCAACTAGCCGCGAGACCCAGTACTTC. As protein: CASSLQTPTSRETQYF.

This clonotype showed up just once. The gene calls are TRBV29-1 and TRBJ2-3; 8 bases align to TRBD2. Germline V CDR1 and CDR2: SQVTM, ANQGSEA. J was trimmed by 1 base and V by 4 bases; bases with no gene match: 10. This CDR3 region has 16 residues. CDR3 nucleotide sequence: TGCAGCGTTGCCCCCTTGCGAGCGGGGGGCACAGATACGCAGTATTTT. Translation gives CSVAPLRAGGTDTQYF.

This clonotype has more than one count but fewer than ten. The chain uses TRBV12-3 or TRBV12-4 and TRBJ1-1; D remains unclear. With 5 bases removed from V and 4 bases from J, the gap between germline ends came to 11 bases. The CDR3 has 13 amino acids. The chain's CDR3 is CASSPSGPTEAFF. CDR3 nucleotides: TGTGCCAGCAGTCCCAGTGGGCCCACTGAAGCTTTCTTT.

This clonotype was detected ten times or more. The V gene is TRBV20-1, the J gene TRBJ2-5, with 11 bases that match TRBD2. The length of the CDR3 is 15 residues. V lost 5 bases, J lost 5 bases, and 10 bases stayed unmatched. The germline gives CDR1 DFQATT, CDR2 SNEGSKA (reference sequence). CDR3 loop: CSASLSGGARETQYF. CDR3 bases: TGCAGTGCTTCCCTTAGCGGGGGGGCCCGTGAGACCCAGTACTTC.

The rearrangement joins TRBV3-1 to TRBJ2-3; no reliable D call. The CDR3 is 11 residues long. Germline lookup yields CDR1 LGHDT and CDR2 YNNKEL (reference sequence). The ends were cut back, 5 bases at V and 10 bases at J, with 10 bases in the middle. The CDR3 protein is CASSTAGAQYF. CDR3 DNA sequence: TGTGCCAGCAGCACGGCTGGGGCGCAGTATTTT.

The table lists this clonotype with many counts. This rearrangement joins TRBV5-1 to TRBJ2-3, with 8 bases matching TRBD1. Trimming took 4 bases from V and 4 from J; bases not matched to a gene: 8. Germline V gene lookup returns CDR1 SGHRS and CDR2 YFSETQ. The length of the CDR3 is 15 residues. CDR3 protein: CASSAQTGVADTQYF. CDR3 bases: TGCGCCAGCAGCGCCCAGACAGGGGTGGCAGATACGCAGTATTTT.

This clonotype was recorded at least ten times. This chain joins TRBV9 and TRBJ2-2; D possibly matches TRBD1 or TRBD2 (6 bases each). In germline, CDR1 is SGDLS, CDR2 YYNGEE. V was cut by 4 bases and J by 1 base, with 14 bases left in between. The length of the CDR3 is 16 residues. The CDR3 nucleotides read TGTGCCAGCAGCTTTAGACTAGGGGGGAACACCGGGGAGCTGTTTTTT. Protein product: CASSFRLGGNTGELFF.

The V and J genes are TRBV5-1 and TRBJ2-3; 9 nucleotides match TRBD1. Germline values: CDR1 SGHRS, CDR2 YFSETQ. The V segment lost 1 base and the J segment 6 bases; nucleotides outside the gene matches: 6. This CDR3 region has 15 residues. In DNA form, the CDR3 reads TGCGCCAGCAGCTTGCCCCGGACAGGGGTGGATACGCAGTATTTT. It specifies CASSLPRTGVDTQYF.

This clonotype was picked up a small number of times. This chain joins TRBV12-3 or TRBV12-4 and TRBJ2-7; maybe TRBD1 (6 bases). The ends were cut back, 6 bases at V and 2 bases at J, with 14 bases in the middle. The CDR3 has 14 residues. The CDR3 reads CASRDLQGPYEQYF. As DNA, the CDR3 is TGTGCCAGCAGGGACTTACAGGGCCCCTACGAGCAGTACTTC.

Here the CDR3 reads CASSLVGSGEKLFF. Here the CDR3 DNA reads TGCGCCAGCAGCTTGGTGGGAAGTGGCGAAAAACTGTTTTTT. The J gene is TRBJ1-4, the V gene TRBV5-1, with unresolved D. V was cut by 0 bases and J by 8 bases, with 11 bases left in between. There are 14 residues in the CDR3. Germline V lookup: CDR1 SGHRS, CDR2 YFSETQ.

This chain uses TRBV28 with TRBJ2-2; D not resolved. There are 12 residues in the CDR3. Germline V gene lookup returns CDR1 MDHEN and CDR2 SYDVKM. With 5 bases removed from V and 7 bases from J, the gap between germline ends came to 8 bases. In nucleotides, the CDR3 is TGTGCCAGCAGTAAGGGCCTCGGGGAGCTGTTTTTT. Translating gives CASSKGLGELFF.

This clonotype was observed a handful of times. The chain links TRBV5-1 to TRBJ1-2; TRBD1 might be the D (5 bases). This CDR3 has 13 amino acids. Trimming removed 1 base from V and 4 bases from J, with 8 bases in between. Germline CDR1 is SGHRS and CDR2 is YFSETQ. For the CDR3, the DNA is TGCGCCAGCAGCTTGACCACAGGCTATGGCTACACCTTC. It translates to CASSLTTGYGYTF.

This clonotype was observed a handful of times. CDR3 sequence (DNA): TGTGCCAGCAGCTCTGTGGGGACCCGCCAAGAGACCCAGTACTTC. Protein sequence: CASSSVGTRQETQYF. The chain links TRBV7-8 to TRBJ2-5, with D perhaps matching TRBD1 or TRBD2 (5 bases each). The germline V gene has CDR1 SGHVS and CDR2 FQNEAQ. The V end was cut by 4 bases, the J end by 1 base, with 13 bases between. This CDR3 spans 15 amino acids. Using reference TRBV7-8 and TRBJ2-5 for the parts outside the CDR3, the full variable domain is GAGVSQSPRYKVAKRGQDVALRCDPISGHVSLFWYQQALGQGPEFLTYFQNEAQLDKSGLPSDRFFAERPEGSVSTLKIQRTQQEDSAVYLCASSSVGTRQETQYFGPGTRLLVL.

This clonotype was counted at least ten times. V gene TRBV5-1 combines with J gene TRBJ1-2; 9 positions match TRBD1. The V and J ends lost 4 bases and 3 bases, in that order; junction bases with no gene match: 10. CDR1 and CDR2 (germline): SGHRS, YFSETQ. This CDR3 spans 16 amino acids. The CDR3 region has the DNA TGCGCCAGCAGCCACAGGGGGCGTCTTCGGGACTATGGCTACACCTTC. It translates to CASSHRGRLRDYGYTF. Complete variable domain (other parts from reference TRBV5-1 and TRBJ1-2): KAGVTQTPRYLIKTRGQQVTLSCSPISGHRSVSWYQQTPGQGLQFLFEYFSETQRNKGNFPGRFSGRQFSNSRSEMNVSTLELGDSALYLCASSHRGRLRDYGYTFGSGTRLTVV.

The V and J genes are TRBV5-1 and TRBJ1-1, with 9 positions matching TRBD1. After removal of 0 bases from V and 4 bases from J, the junction contained 10 bases not matched to a gene. The CDR3 covers 17 residues. The germline V gene encodes CDR1 SGHRS and CDR2 YFSETQ. As DNA, the CDR3 is TGCGCCAGCAGCTTGGGGCTTGGACAGGGGTTCGGCACTGAAGCTTTCTTT. Translation: CASSLGLGQGFGTEAFF.

There are a few counts of this clonotype. The rearrangement uses TRBV6-5 and TRBJ1-1; D perhaps matches TRBD1 (5 bases). The germline V gene encodes CDR1 MNHEY and CDR2 SVGAGI. The V end lost 6 bases, the J end lost 4 bases, and 18 bases lay between the germline ends. The CDR3 is made up of 15 amino acids. CDR3 sequence (DNA): TGTGCCAGCAGGGATCGGGTGCAGGGAGGCACTGAAGCTTTCTTT. It codes for CASRDRVQGGTEAFF.